The 23 T cell receptor beta chains presented below share a single source sample, sequenced in a study of monozygotic twins with cystic fibrosis (dated by TCRdb to about 2021). The library was obtained by the immunoSEQ multiplex PCR assay. TCRdb holds this immuneACCESS table with in-frame rearrangements only. Some clones are missing; in checked studies, unresolved V genes explain under half, and the rest has no known cause. The sample profile shows under 30,000 clones; about nine tenths of them were found once. The ten largest clones capture 0.54% of the sample. Sequencing was done on a sample of blood. The receptors shown here come from a girl under 10 years old with cystic fibrosis.

The genes are TRBV7-2 and TRBJ2-2; 11 bases match TRBD2. Germline V CDR1 and CDR2: SGHTA, FQGNSA. Trimming at V came to 5 bases and at J to 5 bases, leaving 7 bases not matched to a gene. CDR3 length: 16 residues. The CDR3 DNA is TGTGCCAGCAGCGAAACTAGCGGGGGATATACCGGGGAGCTGTTTTTT. Protein: CASSETSGGYTGELFF.

This chain uses TRBV27 with TRBJ2-7, with 10 bases aligning to TRBD2. V was clipped by 2 bases and J by 6 bases; unmatched bases: 7. Germline assignment: CDR1 MNHEY and CDR2 SMNVEV (reference sequence). The CDR3 has 15 amino acids. The CDR3 DNA follows: TGTGCCAGCAGTTTACTTCTAGCGGGGGCCGCCGAGCAGTACTTC. This codes for CASSLLLAGAAEQYF.

The chain combines TRBV7-2 with TRBJ2-3; tentative D call: TRBD2 (6 bases). Trimming left V 0 bases short and J 3 bases short, with 7 bases between. Germline V CDR1 and CDR2: SGHTA, FQGNSA. This CDR3 has 14 residues. The CDR3, as DNA: TGTGCCAGCAGCTTAGCAGGGAGGACAGATACGCAGTATTTT. As protein: CASSLAGRTDTQYF.

V gene TRBV27 combines with J gene TRBJ1-4, with TRBD1 matching 9 bases. Germline trimming cut 4 bases from V and 3 bases from J; bases unmatched to any gene: 0. CDR1 MNHEY and CDR2 SMNVEV come from the germline V gene (reference sequence). CDR3 size: 14 residues. The CDR3 protein is CASSWDRANEKLFF. In DNA form, the CDR3 reads TGTGCCAGCAGTTGGGACAGGGCTAATGAAAAACTGTTTTTT.

This chain uses TRBV29-1 with TRBJ1-2; no firm D call. Trimming pared 4 bases from V and 1 base from J, leaving 7 bases between. This CDR3 region has 12 residues. The germline V gene has CDR1 SQVTM and CDR2 ANQGSEA. CDR3 nucleotides: TGCAGCGTTGTTTACAATAACTATGGCTACACCTTC. Amino acids: CSVVYNNYGYTF.

The rearrangement joins TRBV5-6 to TRBJ1-4; no reliable D call. Trimming removed 0 bases at V and 0 bases at J, with 18 bases between. This CDR3 is built from 19 residues. CDR1 is SGHDT and CDR2 is YYEEEE in the germline V gene. CDR3 in amino acids: CASSLVSQRLLATNEKLFF. CDR3 DNA sequence: TGTGCCAGCAGCTTGGTCTCCCAGAGGCTCCTTGCAACTAATGAAAAACTGTTTTTT.

The chain couples TRBV7-7 to TRBJ2-3; possible D gene TRBD1, 5 bases. The CDR3 runs to 15 residues. V was trimmed by 3 bases and J by 0 bases, leaving 10 bases between them. The germline CDR1 and CDR2 sequences are SSHAT and FNYEAQ (reference sequence). The CDR3 nucleotides read TGTGCCAGCAGCTTTCAGGGTCGGAGCACAGATACGCAGTATTTT. It translates to CASSFQGRSTDTQYF.

This chain uses TRBV21-1 with TRBJ1-1. TRBV21-1 is a known pseudogene. The CDR3 is 15 amino acids. For the CDR3, the DNA is TGTGCCAGCAGCAAACCGATCGTTAAAGGGACTGAAGCTTTCTTT. Amino acid sequence: CASSKPIVKGTEAFF.

The chain employs TRBV7-8 and TRBJ1-2; maybe TRBD1 (5 bases). Trimming stripped 2 bases from V and 1 base from J, with 11 bases between. The germline CDR1 and CDR2 sequences are SGHVS and FQNEAQ. The CDR3 runs 15 residues. CDR3 protein: CASSLRVGVNYGYTF. The CDR3 DNA sequence: TGTGCCAGCAGCTTAAGGGTAGGGGTTAACTATGGCTACACCTTC.

CDR3 DNA: TGTGCCAGCAGCTTAACTTACGAGCAGTACTTC. It yields the protein CASSLTYEQYF. The chain recombines TRBV7-2 with TRBJ2-7; D gene uncertain. CDR1 is SGHTA and CDR2 is FQGNSA in the germline V gene. The ends were cut back, 2 bases at V and 4 bases at J, with 3 bases in the middle. The CDR3 length is 11 residues. The entire variable domain, with the rest obtained from reference TRBV7-2 and TRBJ2-7, is as follows: GAGVSQSPSNKVTEKGKDVELRCDPISGHTALYWYRQSLGQGLEFLIYFQGNSAPDKSGLPSDRFSAERTGGSVSTLTIQRTQQEDSAVYLCASSLTYEQYFGPGTRLTVT.

This chain connects TRBV15 to TRBJ2-7; no clear D. The CDR3 length is 13 residues. Germline assignment: CDR1 LNHNV and CDR2 YYDKDF (reference sequence). V lost 1 base, J lost 10 bases, and 14 bases lay in between. The CDR3 bases are TGTGCCACCAGCAGAGTTAATCTGGACCTACAGTACTTC. This codes for CATSRVNLDLQYF.

The V and J genes are TRBV7-6 and TRBJ1-1; no firm D call. V was cut by 3 bases and J by 5 bases, with 7 bases left in between. Germline-derived CDR1 and CDR2 are SGHVS and FNYEAQ. The CDR3 sequence is 12 residues long. The CDR3 sequence is CASSFLGTEAFF. CDR3 nucleotide sequence: TGTGCCAGCAGCTTTCTCGGGACTGAAGCTTTCTTT.

The J gene is TRBJ2-7, the V gene TRBV5-4; 12 bases line up with TRBD1. CDR3 length equals 15 residues. Unmatched junction bases numbered 5, after V lost 3 bases and J lost 4 bases. CDR1 SGHNT and CDR2 YYREEE come from the germline V gene (reference sequence). The DNA of the CDR3 is TGTGCCAGCAGCTCGGGACAGGGGGCGCGGTACGAGCAGTACTTC. Its protein product is CASSSGQGARYEQYF.

This sequence joins TRBV11-3 and TRBJ2-5; perhaps TRBD2 as D (5 bases). V dropped 5 bases and J dropped 7 bases, with 11 bases sitting between them. This CDR3 region has 12 residues. CDR1 SGHNT and CDR2 YENEEA come from the germline V gene. CDR3 protein: CASSPIGGTQYF. The CDR3 DNA sequence: TGTGCCAGCAGCCCAATAGGAGGGACCCAGTACTTC.

This clone was detected only once. This chain uses TRBV9 with TRBJ2-1, with unresolved D. This CDR3 is 13 amino acids long. Per germline, CDR1 SGDLS and CDR2 YYNGEE. With 4 bases removed from V and 1 base from J, the gap between germline ends came to 6 bases. CDR3 sequence: CASSNLSYNEQFF. CDR3 nucleotide sequence: TGTGCCAGCAGCAACCTATCCTACAATGAGCAGTTCTTC.

V and J are TRBV5-4 and TRBJ2-7; perhaps TRBD2 as D (5 bases). This CDR3 comprises 11 residues. Trimming removed 4 bases at V and 4 bases at J, with 6 bases between. From germline, CDR1 is SGHNT and CDR2 YYREEE (reference sequence). In nucleotides, the CDR3 is TGTGCCAGCAGCACTAGTTACGAGCAGTACTTC. Translating gives CASSTSYEQYF.

The CDR3 DNA follows: TGTGCCAGCAGCTTGTGGGGGTCTGGTGAAAAACTGTTTTTT. Encoded protein: CASSLWGSGEKLFF. The rearrangement uses TRBV5-4 and TRBJ1-4; tentatively, D is TRBD1 (5 bases). The CDR3 is 14 residues long. Germline V lookup: CDR1 SGHNT, CDR2 YYREEE (reference sequence). Trimming stripped 1 base from V and 7 bases from J, with 11 bases between.

The chain links TRBV4-3 to TRBJ2-1; D is perhaps TRBD2 (5 bases). The V end was cut by 0 bases, the J end by 1 base, with 7 bases between. Germline CDR1 is LGHNA and CDR2 is YSLEER. CDR3 length: 15 amino acids. CDR3 sequence: CASSQEDYSYNEQFF. The CDR3 nucleotides read TGCGCCAGCAGCCAAGAAGACTATTCCTACAATGAGCAGTTCTTC.

V gene TRBV7-8 combines with J gene TRBJ2-7; 9 bases agree with TRBD2. Germline V gene sequence: CDR1 SGHVS, CDR2 FQNEAQ. V trimming: 3 bases; J trimming: 2 bases; junction bases outside the gene matches: 5. This CDR3 contains 15 residues. The CDR3 DNA follows: TGTGCCAGCAGCTTGCGACTAGCGGATACCTACGAGCAGTACTTC. Translating it yields CASSLRLADTYEQYF.

The chain is built from TRBV2 and TRBJ1-1; 9 nucleotides agree with TRBD1. Trimming at V came to 4 bases and at J to 5 bases, leaving 5 bases not matched to a gene. Looked up from germline, CDR1 is SNHLY and CDR2 is FYNNEI. CDR3 length: 14 residues. For the CDR3, the DNA is TGTGCCAGCAGTGGGGACAGGGTACGAACTGAAGCTTTCTTT. This translates into CASSGDRVRTEAFF.

This clone was detected only a few times. The rearrangement links TRBV2 to TRBJ1-6, with D possibly TRBD1 on 5 matching bases. There are 16 residues in the CDR3. Germline CDR1 reads SNHLY; CDR2 reads FYNNEI. The ends were cut back, 2 bases at V and 9 bases at J, with 17 bases in the middle. DNA for the CDR3: TGTGCCAGCAGTGAAATAGGCAGGGAGTCGGCTTCACCCCTCCACTTT. The encoded protein is CASSEIGRESASPLHF.

The chain uses TRBV25-1 and TRBJ2-7, with 9 nucleotides matching TRBD1. After removal of 1 base from V and 2 bases from J, the junction contained 6 bases not matched to a gene. The germline CDR1 and CDR2 sequences are MGHDK and SYGVNS. The CDR3 is 16 residues long. The CDR3 sequence is CASSEFAGQGAYEQYF. The CDR3 DNA reads TGTGCCAGCAGTGAATTTGCGGGACAGGGCGCCTACGAGCAGTACTTC.

This sequence joins TRBV11-2 and TRBJ2-7; D may match TRBD1 or TRBD2 (5 bases each). V was shortened by 2 bases and J by 3 bases, with 14 bases between the two germline ends. The CDR3 is 15 residues long. Per the germline V gene, CDR1 is SGHAT and CDR2 is FQNNGV. CDR3 loop: CASSLRQGVVYEQYF. The CDR3 region has the DNA TGTGCCAGCAGCTTAAGGCAGGGAGTGGTCTACGAGCAGTACTTC.